Listed below are T cell receptor beta chains from one sample, sequenced in a study of post-analysis software for immune sequencing data. TCRdb re-called the PCR reads through MiXCR, storing one row per CDR3 protein. In the table there are 600,000 to 750,000 distinct CDR3 sequences, roughly three fifths of which are singletons. The sample was blood. The receptors shown here come from a girl aged 2-9 years with multiple sclerosis. The CDR3 runs from the conserved cysteine through the conserved F or W. The D gene is left open where the match is weak. Clone size is shown for a subset of rows, as once, few, many or a class of expanded clone.

cdr3_aa | cdr3_nt | d_call | v_call | clone_size | j_call | cdr3_length
CSVEDRGVSGGGYTF | TGCAGCGTTGAAGATCGCGGCGTTTCGGGGGGCGGCTACACCTTC | NA | TRBV29-1 | NA | TRBJ1-2 | 15
CSALGDGGSYNSPLHF | TGCAGTGCTCTTGGGGACGGTGGCTCCTATAATTCACCCCTCCACTTT | NA | TRBV20-1 | NA | TRBJ1-6 | 16
CSARTSGRLLSHNEQFF | TGCAGTGCCAGGACTAGCGGGAGGCTCCTGTCCCACAATGAGCAGTTCTTC | TRBD2 | TRBV20-1 | NA | TRBJ2-1 | 17
CASSSIGDRDNEQFF | TGTGCCAGCAGTTCCATCGGGGACCGTGACAATGAGCAGTTCTTC | NA | TRBV6-5 | NA | TRBJ2-1 | 15
CASSEARTRRHEQYF | TGTGCCAGCAGTGAAGCCCGGACCCGGAGACACGAGCAGTACTTC | NA | TRBV25-1 | NA | TRBJ2-7 | 15
CASRRTGFGDEQFF | TGTGCCAGCAGAAGGACAGGGTTTGGGGATGAGCAGTTCTTC | TRBD1 | TRBV6-6 | few | TRBJ2-1 | 14
CASSARGGRWNEQFF | TGCGCCAGCAGCGCCCGGGGGGGCCGCTGGAATGAGCAGTTCTTC | TRBD2 | TRBV4-3 | NA | TRBJ2-1 | 15
CSVGRTALAKNIQYF | TGCAGTGTTGGCAGGACGGCCTTAGCCAAAAACATTCAGTACTTC | NA | TRBV20-1 | NA | TRBJ2-4 | 15
CASSSFFSGTGSYNEQFF | TGTGCCAGCAGTTCGTTCTTTTCCGGGACAGGGTCCTACAATGAGCAGTTCTTC | TRBD1 | TRBV27 | few | TRBJ2-1 | 18
CASSELRGSNQPQHF | TGTGCCAGCAGCGAACTAAGGGGGAGCAATCAGCCCCAGCATTTT | NA | TRBV12-3/TRBV12-4 | NA | TRBJ1-5 | 15
CASSLAPLGLGNNEQFF | TGTGCCAGCAGTTTGGCCCCCTTAGGGCTAGGGAACAATGAGCAGTTCTTC | NA | TRBV12-3/TRBV12-4 | few | TRBJ2-1 | 17
CASSPTGRETQYF | TGCGCCAGCAGCCCTACAGGGCGAGAGACCCAGTACTTC | NA | TRBV5-1 | NA | TRBJ2-5 | 13
CSPQATYTDTQYF | TGCAGTCCTCAGGCGACTTACACAGATACGCAGTATTTT | NA | TRBV20-1 | NA | TRBJ2-3 | 13
CASSLAGFGGYNEQFF | TGTGCCAGCAGTTTAGCAGGGTTTGGCGGGTACAATGAGCAGTTCTTC | NA | TRBV27 | NA | TRBJ2-1 | 16